The entry below gives a single TCR beta chain sequence along with its context. This clonotype was seen repeatedly, ten times or more. No cognate antigen has been identified for it. No base-level quality is on record; no much larger clone is a single base apart. The sample belongs to a study of CD8 T cells in ankylosing spondylitis (dated by TCRdb to 2016 to 2017). With respect to the entire study: The study set out to find disease-linked TCR variants by profiling T cell receptor beta repertoires in ankylosing spondylitis patients and healthy donors. The whole study cohort included 85 to 120 healthy donors and some 27 ankylosing spondylitis patients. Peripheral blood samples were taken, and synovial fluid was additionally collected from ankylosing spondylitis patients.

What the work shows at the level of the full study, not this receptor alone: The disease-linked clones were reported as significantly enriched in matched synovial fluid samples from ankylosing spondylitis patients. A TCR beta motif of about eight highly homologous amino acid variants appeared characteristic of blood from ankylosing spondylitis patients. Some TCR beta motif variants had previously been reported in synovial fluid and blood of reactive arthritis patients, which suggested common disease-initiation mechanisms. In peripheral blood, the disease-linked clones were found at relatively low frequencies and had a CD8+ phenotype.

V loses 10 bases of germline sequence and J loses 2 bases, and the interval between the two ends is 16 bases. The CDR3 spans 14 residues, from the cysteine through the phenylalanine. The entry retains the CDR3 DNA only, 42 bases that are in frame from base 1. CDR1 and CDR2, looked up from the germline V gene (reference sequence), are SEHNR and FQNEAQ. The reads were generated on an Illumina HiSeq 2500. Quantitative 5'-RACE with molecular barcodes was the method used to prepare the TCR beta libraries. The paper's data handling went like this. A new computational method based on a probabilistic model of VDJ rearrangement was used to identify disease-linked TCR variants. TCRdb redid the processing of the public reads, applying fastp at Q25 and MiXCR, and retained in-frame beta chains. Each CDR3 protein appears once, grouped with its most common genes and DNA. None of the V and J calls come from the authors' own analysis; TCRdb made them. In all, the sample holds hundreds of thousands of distinct CDR3 sequences, and about 10% of those were seen once. The top ten constitute 20% to 25% of the sample.

The sequence was collected from a male donor with ankylosing spondylitis or in good health (not recorded which). Sequencing was performed on blood, either unsorted or a sorted T cell fraction (not recorded which). The receptor chain draws on TRBV7-9 and TRBJ2-3; matching of 6 bases hints at TRBD1 as the D gene. The sequenced DNA is TGTGCCAACACCAGGGGCCCGAACACAGATACGCAGTATTTT. Translation gives CANTRGPNTDTQYF.